These 11 T cell receptor beta chains were sequenced from one sample in a study of shared clonotypes between healthy human individuals. Measured with immunoSEQ multiplex PCR; TCRdb has only the in-frame clones, and not every one. The sample lists around 2.5 million clones, under 95% occurring once. The specimen was naive CD4+ T cells from PBMCs. Stated subset: CD45RA+ positively selected. The receptor set was obtained from a man between 18 and 35 years old in good health. Some clones in this sample may be carry-over from other donors' samples.

The chain carries TRBV7-9 and TRBJ2-5; a possible D gene is TRBD1 (6 bases). CDR1 and CDR2 from the germline V gene are SEHNR and FQNEAQ (reference sequence). The V gene lost 5 bases and the J gene lost 4 bases, with 11 bases spanning the gap. The CDR3 has 13 amino acids. Written as DNA, the CDR3 is TGTGCCAGCAGCGAACAGGGATTAGAGACCCAGTACTTC. Translated, it gives CASSEQGLETQYF.

This sequence joins TRBV10-3 and TRBJ1-2; D is perhaps TRBD1 (6 bases). CDR1 is ENHRY and CDR2 is SYGVKD in the germline V gene. The CDR3 is 14 amino acids. V lost 4 bases and J lost 8, with 17 bases in between. CDR3 residues: CAISGPRGAEGYTF. CDR3 DNA sequence: TGTGCCATCAGTGGGCCTCGGGGGGCGGAAGGCTACACCTTC.

The gene calls are TRBV6-5 and TRBJ2-3; no reliable D call. The germline gives CDR1 MNHEY, CDR2 SVGAGI. V was pared by 2 bases and J by 5 bases, with 11 bases between. This CDR3 contains 14 residues. The CDR3 nucleotides read TGTGCCAGCAGTTACAAAAAGGGAAAAGATACGCAGTATTTT. Translated: CASSYKKGKDTQYF.

This chain's CDR3 is CASSLTVLRKFF. The CDR3 DNA sequence: TGTGCCAGCAGCTTGACAGTCCTCAGAAAGTTCTTC. The gene calls are TRBV7-9 and TRBJ2-1; TRBD1 might be the D (5 bases). V dropped 3 bases and J dropped 14 bases, with 14 bases sitting between them. The CDR3 covers 12 residues. Germline-derived CDR1 and CDR2 are SEHNR and FQNEAQ (reference sequence). Full variable domain (outside the CDR3, taken from reference TRBV7-9 and TRBJ2-1): DTGVSQNPRHKITKRGQNVTFRCDPISEHNRLYWYRQTLGQGPEFLTYFQNEAQLEKSRLLSDRFSAERPKGSFSTLEIQRTEQGDSAMYLCASSLTVLRKFFGPGTRLTVL.

The chain carries TRBV11-1 and TRBJ2-3, with 9 bases identical to TRBD2. V trimming: 4 bases; J trimming: 0 bases; junction bases outside the gene matches: 5. The CDR3 spans 16 residues. CDR1 is SGHAT, CDR2 FQDESV, per germline (reference sequence). Here the CDR3 DNA reads TGTGCCAGCAGCTGGAGACTAGCGGCAAGCACAGATACGCAGTATTTT. Its translation: CASSWRLAASTDTQYF.

This chain connects TRBV5-1 to TRBJ2-1, with 7 bases matching TRBD2. Germline V gives CDR1 SGHRS, CDR2 YFSETQ. Trimming at V came to 0 bases and at J to 8 bases, leaving 14 bases not matched to a gene. There are 17 residues in the CDR3. CDR3: CASSLGYPGLVGHEQFF. DNA of the CDR3: TGCGCCAGCAGCTTGGGATACCCAGGACTAGTTGGCCATGAGCAGTTCTTC.

This clone has a handful of counts. V and J are TRBV27 and TRBJ1-2; 9 bases map to TRBD1. This CDR3 contains 12 residues. V was pared by 6 bases and J by 5 bases, with 1 base of the junction left unmatched. From germline, CDR1 is MNHEY and CDR2 SMNVEV (reference sequence). The CDR3 DNA follows: TGTGCCAGCAGCGGGACAGGGTATGGCTACACCTTC. It encodes CASSGTGYGYTF.

The chain uses TRBV5-6 and TRBJ1-5; D gene ambiguous. V was shortened by 4 bases and J by 7 bases, with 15 bases between the two germline ends. The CDR3 consists of 14 residues. Germline values: CDR1 SGHDT, CDR2 YYEEEE. The CDR3 here is CASSLRGNGQPQHF. CDR3 in DNA: TGTGCCAGCAGCCTCCGGGGAAATGGGCAGCCCCAGCATTTT.

In the case of this clone: This sample also contains other DNA sequences that code for the same CDR3. This chain uses TRBV7-2 with TRBJ2-7; the match to TRBD2 covers 13 bases. The junction had 3 bases not matched to a gene; V was cut back by 4 bases and J by 3 bases. Germline CDR1 SGHTA, CDR2 FQGNSA. The length of the CDR3 is 15 residues. In DNA form, the CDR3 reads TGTGCCAGCAGCTCCGGACTAGCGGGGGTCTACGAGCAGTACTTC. Protein sequence: CASSSGLAGVYEQYF.

This clone has a single count. CDR3 bases: TGTGCCAGCAGCCTCGCCGTTTCTTCCCCTGAAGCTTTCTTT. Its protein product is CASSLAVSSPEAFF. The chain employs TRBV7-9 and TRBJ1-1; no clear D. CDR3 length: 14 amino acids. V dropped 5 bases and J dropped 6 bases, with 16 bases sitting between them. CDR1 is SEHNR, CDR2 FQNEAQ, per germline (reference sequence).

V usage is TRBV5-1 and J usage is TRBJ1-5; perhaps TRBD1 as D (5 bases). The CDR3 consists of 15 residues. The V end lost 1 base, the J end lost 6 bases, and 14 bases lay between the germline ends. Germline CDR1 SGHRS, CDR2 YFSETQ. The CDR3 here is CASSLSGQEGQPQHF. As DNA, the CDR3 is TGCGCCAGCAGCTTGTCGGGGCAGGAGGGTCAGCCCCAGCATTTT.